One and the same sample provided the 3 T cell receptor beta chains below, sequenced in a study of technical replicates of blood from four donors. The data were produced by immunoSEQ multiplex PCR, yet TCRdb's version contains in-frame clones alone and is incomplete. The top ten hold 0.2% to 0.3% of the sample, which has roughly 85,000 clones, nearly 95% seen once. Sequencing was carried out using T cells isolated from PBMCs. The receptors were gathered from a human donor in good health.

This rearrangement joins TRBV7-9 to TRBJ2-3; 8 bases align to TRBD2. CDR1 is SEHNR and CDR2 is FQNEAQ in the germline V gene (reference sequence). With V trimmed by 5 bases and J by 4 bases, 5 bases remained unmatched. This CDR3 is built from 14 residues. CDR3 nucleotides: TGTGCCAGCAGCCTACAAGCGGGAGCAGATACGCAGTATTTT. It codes for CASSLQAGADTQYF.

V is TRBV30 and J is TRBJ1-4, with D unclear. The length of the CDR3 is 12 residues. Germline V gene data show CDR1 as GTSNPN and CDR2 as SVGIG (reference sequence). V was trimmed by 1 base and J by 13 bases, leaving 13 bases between them. The DNA for the CDR3 is TGTGCCTGGAGTGCCTACCGCCCCGGACTGTTTTTT. Its protein product is CAWSAYRPGLFF.

CDR3 coding DNA: TGCGCCAGCAGCGCGGGACAGGTGAACACTGAAGCTTTCTTT. This translates into CASSAGQVNTEAFF. This chain joins TRBV5-1 and TRBJ1-1, with 8 bases matching TRBD1. CDR3 size: 14 residues. V shed 4 bases and J 0 bases; nucleotides not matched to a gene: 2. Germline CDR1 and CDR2: SGHRS and YFSETQ.